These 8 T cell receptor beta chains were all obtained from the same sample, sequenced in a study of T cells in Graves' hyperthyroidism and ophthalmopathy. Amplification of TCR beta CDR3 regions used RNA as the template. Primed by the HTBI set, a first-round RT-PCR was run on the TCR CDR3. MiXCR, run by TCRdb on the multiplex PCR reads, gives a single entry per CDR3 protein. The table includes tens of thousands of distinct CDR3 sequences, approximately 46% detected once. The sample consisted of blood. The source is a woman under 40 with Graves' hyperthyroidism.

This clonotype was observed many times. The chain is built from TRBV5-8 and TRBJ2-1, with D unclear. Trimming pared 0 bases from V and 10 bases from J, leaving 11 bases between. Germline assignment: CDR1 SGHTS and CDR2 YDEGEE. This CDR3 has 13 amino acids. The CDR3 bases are TGTGCCAGCAGCTTGGAACGGAGAGGCGAGCAGTTCTTC. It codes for CASSLERRGEQFF. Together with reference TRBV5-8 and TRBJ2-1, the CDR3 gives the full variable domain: EAGVTQSPTHLIKTRGQQATLRCSPISGHTSVYWYQQALGLGLQFLLWYDEGEERNRGNFPPRFSGRQFPNYSSELNVNALELEDSALYLCASSLERRGEQFFGPGTRLTVL.

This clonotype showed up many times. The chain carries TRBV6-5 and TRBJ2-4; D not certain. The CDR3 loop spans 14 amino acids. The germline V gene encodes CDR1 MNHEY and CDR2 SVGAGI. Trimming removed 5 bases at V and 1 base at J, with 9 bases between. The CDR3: CASSVTTAKNIQYF. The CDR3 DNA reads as TGTGCCAGCAGTGTAACAACCGCCAAAAACATTCAGTACTTC.

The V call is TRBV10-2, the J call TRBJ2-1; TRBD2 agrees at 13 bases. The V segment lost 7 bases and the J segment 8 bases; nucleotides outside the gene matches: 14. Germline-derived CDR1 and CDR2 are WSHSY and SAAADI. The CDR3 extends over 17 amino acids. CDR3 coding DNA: TGCGCCAGCACCAACCCGGGACTAGCGGGACTGTTGGATGAGCAGTTCTTC. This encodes CASTNPGLAGLLDEQFF.

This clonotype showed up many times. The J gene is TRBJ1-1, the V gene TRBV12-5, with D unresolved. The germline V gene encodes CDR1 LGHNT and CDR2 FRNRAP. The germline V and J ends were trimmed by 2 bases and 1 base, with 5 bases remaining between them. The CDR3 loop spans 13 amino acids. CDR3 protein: CASGLKGNTEAFF. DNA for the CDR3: TGTGCTAGTGGTTTGAAGGGGAACACTGAAGCTTTCTTT.

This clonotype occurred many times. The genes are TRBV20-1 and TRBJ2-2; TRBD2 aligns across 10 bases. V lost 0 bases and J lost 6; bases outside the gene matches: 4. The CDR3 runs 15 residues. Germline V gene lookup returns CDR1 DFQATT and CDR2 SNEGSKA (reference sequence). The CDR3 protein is CSARDLAGDPGELFF. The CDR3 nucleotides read TGCAGTGCTAGAGACCTAGCGGGAGACCCCGGGGAGCTGTTTTTT.

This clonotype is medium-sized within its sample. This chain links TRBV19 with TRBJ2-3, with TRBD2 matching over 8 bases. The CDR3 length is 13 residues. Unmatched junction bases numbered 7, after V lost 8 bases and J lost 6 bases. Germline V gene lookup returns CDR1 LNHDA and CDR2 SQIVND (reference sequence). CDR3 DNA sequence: TGTGCCAGTGGGACTAGAGGTACCGATACGCAGTATTTT. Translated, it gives CASGTRGTDTQYF.

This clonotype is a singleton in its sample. CDR3 amino acids: CASSLEGGNGEQYF. The CDR3 DNA reads as TGTGCCAGCAGCTTAGAGGGAGGGAACGGGGAGCAGTACTTC. The rearrangement joins TRBV7-2 to TRBJ2-7; 7 nucleotides line up with TRBD2. V was clipped by 1 base and J by 7 bases; unmatched bases: 7. The CDR3 has 14 amino acids. Germline CDR1 reads SGHTA; CDR2 reads FQGNSA.

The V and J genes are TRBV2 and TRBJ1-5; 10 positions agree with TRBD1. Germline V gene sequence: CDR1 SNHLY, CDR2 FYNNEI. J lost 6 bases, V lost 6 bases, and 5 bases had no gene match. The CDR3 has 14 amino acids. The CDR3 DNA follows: TGTGCCAGCAGATCCGGGACAGGGGCTCAGCCCCAGCATTTT. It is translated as CASRSGTGAQPQHF. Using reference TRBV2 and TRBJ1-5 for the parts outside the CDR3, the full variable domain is EPEVTQTPSHQVTQMGQEVILRCVPISNHLYFYWYRQILGQKVEFLVSFYNNEISEKSEIFDDQFSVERPDGSNFTLKIRSTKLEDSAMYFCASRSGTGAQPQHFGDGTRLSIL.